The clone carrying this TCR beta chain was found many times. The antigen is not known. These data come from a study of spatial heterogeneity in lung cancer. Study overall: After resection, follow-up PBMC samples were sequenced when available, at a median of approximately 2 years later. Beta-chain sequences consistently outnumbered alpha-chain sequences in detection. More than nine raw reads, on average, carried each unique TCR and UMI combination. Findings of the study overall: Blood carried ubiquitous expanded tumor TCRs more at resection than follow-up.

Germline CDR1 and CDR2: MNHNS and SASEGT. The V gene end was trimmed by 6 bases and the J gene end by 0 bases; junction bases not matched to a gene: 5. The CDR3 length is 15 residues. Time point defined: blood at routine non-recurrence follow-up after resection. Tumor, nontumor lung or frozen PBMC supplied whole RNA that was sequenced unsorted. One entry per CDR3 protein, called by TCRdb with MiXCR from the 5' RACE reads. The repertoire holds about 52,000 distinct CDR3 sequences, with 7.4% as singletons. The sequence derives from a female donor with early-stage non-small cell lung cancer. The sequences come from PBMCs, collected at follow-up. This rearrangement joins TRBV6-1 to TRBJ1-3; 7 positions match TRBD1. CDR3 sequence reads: CASRMDRSSGNTIYF. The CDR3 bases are TGTGCCAGCAGAATGGACAGGAGCTCTGGAAACACCATATATTTT.